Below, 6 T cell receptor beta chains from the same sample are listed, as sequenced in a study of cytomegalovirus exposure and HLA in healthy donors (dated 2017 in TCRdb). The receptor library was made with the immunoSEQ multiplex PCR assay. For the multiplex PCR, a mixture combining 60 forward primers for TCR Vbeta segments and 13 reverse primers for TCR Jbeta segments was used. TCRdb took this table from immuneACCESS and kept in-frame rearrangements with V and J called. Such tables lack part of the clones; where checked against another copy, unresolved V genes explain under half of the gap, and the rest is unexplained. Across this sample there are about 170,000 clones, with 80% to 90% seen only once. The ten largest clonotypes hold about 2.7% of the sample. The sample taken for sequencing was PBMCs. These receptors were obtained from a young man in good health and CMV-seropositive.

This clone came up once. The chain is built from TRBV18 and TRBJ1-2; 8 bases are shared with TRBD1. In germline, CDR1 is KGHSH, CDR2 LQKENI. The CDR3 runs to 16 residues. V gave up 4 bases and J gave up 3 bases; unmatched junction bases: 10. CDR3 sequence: CASSRISGGADYGYTF. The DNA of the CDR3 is TGTGCCAGCTCACGGATTTCAGGGGGCGCTGACTATGGCTACACCTTC.

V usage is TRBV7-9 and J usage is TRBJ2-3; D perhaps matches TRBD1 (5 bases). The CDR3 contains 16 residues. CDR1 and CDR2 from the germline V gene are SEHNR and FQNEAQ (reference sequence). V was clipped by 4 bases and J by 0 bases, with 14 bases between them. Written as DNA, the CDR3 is TGTGCCAGCAGCTCACCGACAGACCTTAGCACAGATACGCAGTATTTT. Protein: CASSSPTDLSTDTQYF.

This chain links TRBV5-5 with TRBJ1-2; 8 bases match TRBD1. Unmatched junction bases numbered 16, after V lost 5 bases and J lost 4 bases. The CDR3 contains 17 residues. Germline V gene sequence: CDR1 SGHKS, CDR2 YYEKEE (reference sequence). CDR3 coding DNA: TGTGCCAGCAGACACAGTCCGGGACAGGCAGCCGCCTATGGCTACACCTTC. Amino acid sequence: CASRHSPGQAAAYGYTF. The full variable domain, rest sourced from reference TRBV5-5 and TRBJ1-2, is DAGVTQSPTHLIKTRGQQVTLRCSPISGHKSVSWYQQVLGQGPQFIFQYYEKEERGRGNFPDRFSARQFPNYSSELNVNALLLGDSALYLCASRHSPGQAAAYGYTFGSGTRLTVV.

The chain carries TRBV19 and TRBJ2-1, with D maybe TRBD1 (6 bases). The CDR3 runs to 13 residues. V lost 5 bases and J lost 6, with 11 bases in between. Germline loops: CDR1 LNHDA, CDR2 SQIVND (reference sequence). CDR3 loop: CASSETGLNEQFF. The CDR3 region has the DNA TGTGCCAGTAGTGAGACAGGTCTCAATGAGCAGTTCTTC.

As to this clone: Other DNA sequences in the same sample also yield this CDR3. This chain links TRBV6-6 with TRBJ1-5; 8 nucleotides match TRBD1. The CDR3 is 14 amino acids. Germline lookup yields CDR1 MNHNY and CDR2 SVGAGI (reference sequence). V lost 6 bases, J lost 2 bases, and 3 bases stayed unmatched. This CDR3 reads CASSGQGGNQPQHF. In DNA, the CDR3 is TGTGCCAGCAGCGGACAGGGAGGCAATCAGCCCCAGCATTTT.

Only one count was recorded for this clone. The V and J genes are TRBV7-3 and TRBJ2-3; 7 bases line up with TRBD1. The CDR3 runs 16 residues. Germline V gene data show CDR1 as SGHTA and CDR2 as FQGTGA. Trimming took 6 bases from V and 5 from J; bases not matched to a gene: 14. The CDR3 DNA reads TGTGCCAGCAGTCACCCTAGCCAGGGGGATATAGATACGCAGTATTTT. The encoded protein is CASSHPSQGDIDTQYF.